The rows below give T cell receptor beta chains drawn from one sample of a study of blood T cell repertoires in COVID-19. Sequenced by immunoSEQ multiplex PCR; TCRdb stores in-frame clones only, minus some. The sample lists 75,000 or so clones, roughly four fifths occurring once. Sequenced input: peripheral blood. All receptors derive from a man aged 55 to 70 with acute or convalescent COVID-19. Both conserved end residues are part of each CDR3. D genes are given only for firm matches. Part of the rows lack a size; the others show once, few, many or a class for expanded clones.

j_gene: TRBJ1-1
v_gene: TRBV30
abundance: NA
d_gene: NA
CDR3aa: CAWGTGVLAFF
CDR3nt: TGTGCCTGGGGGACGGGAGTTCTCGCTTTCTTT

j_gene: TRBJ2-1
v_gene: TRBV5-1
abundance: NA
d_gene: NA
CDR3aa: CASSVSGFYNEQFF
CDR3nt: TGCGCCAGCAGCGTAAGCGGGTTCTACAATGAGCAGTTCTTC

j_gene: TRBJ2-7
v_gene: TRBV27
abundance: NA
d_gene: NA
CDR3aa: CASSSLLGGEQYF
CDR3nt: TGTGCCAGCAGTTCCTTGTTAGGCGGCGAGCAGTACTTC

j_gene: TRBJ2-7
v_gene: TRBV18
abundance: NA
d_gene: NA
CDR3aa: CASSPPRERKEQYF
CDR3nt: TGTGCCAGCTCACCACCCCGAGAGAGAAAGGAGCAGTACTTC

j_gene: TRBJ1-5
v_gene: TRBV10-3
abundance: NA
d_gene: NA
CDR3aa: CAISEQAGGIQPQHF
CDR3nt: TGTGCCATCAGTGAACAAGCGGGGGGGATCCAGCCCCAGCATTTT

j_gene: TRBJ2-3
v_gene: TRBV7-2
abundance: NA
d_gene: NA
CDR3aa: CASSPQLSTDTQYF
CDR3nt: TGTGCCAGCAGCCCACAGCTTAGCACAGATACGCAGTATTTT

j_gene: TRBJ1-1
v_gene: TRBV5-1
abundance: NA
d_gene: NA
CDR3aa: CASRYRALGPNTEAFF
CDR3nt: TGCGCCAGCCGCTACAGGGCCCTAGGTCCGAACACTGAAGCTTTCTTT

j_gene: TRBJ2-7
v_gene: TRBV7-2
abundance: NA
d_gene: NA
CDR3aa: CASSSTGTNYEQYF
CDR3nt: TGTGCCAGCAGCTCCACAGGGACCAACTACGAGCAGTACTTC

j_gene: TRBJ2-3
v_gene: TRBV9
abundance: NA
d_gene: TRBD2
CDR3aa: CASSYRSGPSTDTQYF
CDR3nt: TGTGCCAGCAGCTACCGTAGCGGGCCAAGCACAGATACGCAGTATTTT

j_gene: TRBJ1-6
v_gene: TRBV19
abundance: NA
d_gene: TRBD1
CDR3aa: CATTAAARDRENSPLHF
CDR3nt: TGTGCCACCACCGCGGCCGCTCGGGACAGGGAGAATTCACCCCTCCACTTT

j_gene: TRBJ1-5
v_gene: TRBV6-6
abundance: NA
d_gene: NA
CDR3aa: CASSYVDILSNQPQHF
CDR3nt: TGTGCCAGCAGTTACGTGGACATCCTTAGCAATCAGCCCCAGCATTTT

j_gene: TRBJ1-6
v_gene: TRBV7-8
abundance: NA
d_gene: NA
CDR3aa: CASSLAAALSSYNSPLHF
CDR3nt: TGTGCCAGCAGCTTAGCCGCTGCTCTTAGCTCCTATAATTCACCCCTCCACTTT

j_gene: TRBJ2-7
v_gene: TRBV2
abundance: NA
d_gene: NA
CDR3aa: CASSQIGGSSYEQYF
CDR3nt: TGTGCCAGCAGCCAAATTGGGGGCAGCTCCTACGAGCAGTACTTC

j_gene: TRBJ2-1
v_gene: TRBV6-1
abundance: NA
d_gene: TRBD2
CDR3aa: CASSEVLAGGTNNEQFF
CDR3nt: TGTGCCAGCAGTGAAGTACTAGCGGGAGGGACAAACAATGAGCAGTTCTTC

j_gene: TRBJ1-5
v_gene: TRBV28
abundance: NA
d_gene: NA
CDR3aa: CASSWYGQSNQPQHF
CDR3nt: TGTGCCAGCAGTTGGTATGGGCAGTCCAATCAGCCCCAGCATTTT

j_gene: TRBJ2-7
v_gene: TRBV7-2
abundance: NA
d_gene: NA
CDR3aa: CASSRDTYEQYF
CDR3nt: TGTGCCAGCAGCCGGGACACCTACGAGCAGTACTTC

j_gene: TRBJ2-1
v_gene: TRBV27
abundance: NA
d_gene: NA
CDR3aa: CAGLRFTLPRYNEQFF
CDR3nt: TGTGCCGGATTACGTTTTACCCTACCGAGGTACAATGAGCAGTTCTTC

j_gene: TRBJ1-2
v_gene: TRBV5-1
abundance: NA
d_gene: TRBD1
CDR3aa: CASSPASTGGYNYGYTF
CDR3nt: TGCGCCAGCAGCCCCGCATCGACAGGGGGCTATAACTATGGCTACACCTTC

j_gene: TRBJ2-6
v_gene: TRBV28
abundance: NA
d_gene: NA
CDR3aa: CASTSSSGANVLTF
CDR3nt: TGTGCCAGCACTAGTAGCTCTGGGGCCAACGTCCTGACTTTC

j_gene: TRBJ1-4
v_gene: TRBV5-1
abundance: NA
d_gene: NA
CDR3aa: CASSLGLTATNEKLFF
CDR3nt: TGCGCCAGCAGCTTGGGGTTGACAGCCACTAATGAAAAACTGTTTTTT

j_gene: TRBJ1-3
v_gene: TRBV9
abundance: once
d_gene: TRBD1
CDR3aa: CASSPRGTAGNTIYF
CDR3nt: TGTGCCAGCAGCCCAAGGGGGACAGCCGGAAACACCATATATTTT

j_gene: TRBJ2-7
v_gene: TRBV7-2
abundance: NA
d_gene: NA
CDR3aa: CASSPSPSYEQYF
CDR3nt: TGTGCCAGCAGCCCCAGCCCTAGCTACGAGCAGTACTTC

j_gene: TRBJ1-4
v_gene: TRBV7-9
abundance: NA
d_gene: NA
CDR3aa: CASSLERANEKLFF
CDR3nt: TGTGCCAGCAGCTTAGAGCGGGCTAATGAAAAACTGTTTTTT

j_gene: TRBJ1-5
v_gene: TRBV28
abundance: NA
d_gene: TRBD1
CDR3aa: CATHVTGGNQPQHF
CDR3nt: TGTGCCACCCACGTGACAGGGGGTAATCAGCCCCAGCATTTT

j_gene: TRBJ2-1
v_gene: TRBV27
abundance: few
d_gene: TRBD1
CDR3aa: CASSLSILYRGGKFF
CDR3nt: TGTGCCAGCAGTTTATCTATTTTGTACAGGGGCGGAAAGTTCTTC

j_gene: TRBJ2-2
v_gene: TRBV29-1
abundance: NA
d_gene: NA
CDR3aa: CSDAAGELFF
CDR3nt: TGCAGCGACGCGGCCGGGGAGCTGTTTTTT

j_gene: TRBJ1-2
v_gene: TRBV19
abundance: NA
d_gene: TRBD1
CDR3aa: CASRTLGQEPTNYGYTF
CDR3nt: TGTGCCAGTAGGACCCTGGGACAGGAACCTACTAACTATGGCTACACCTTC

j_gene: TRBJ2-5
v_gene: TRBV7-8
abundance: NA
d_gene: TRBD1
CDR3aa: CASSVGTVETQYF
CDR3nt: TGTGCCAGCAGCGTAGGGACAGTAGAGACCCAGTACTTC

j_gene: TRBJ1-2
v_gene: TRBV3-1/TRBV3-2
abundance: NA
d_gene: NA
CDR3aa: CASSHLDRHGYTF
CDR3nt: TGTGCCAGCAGCCACTTAGACAGGCATGGCTACACCTTC

j_gene: TRBJ2-5
v_gene: TRBV7-9
abundance: few
d_gene: TRBD1
CDR3aa: CASSLGDRGLQETQYF
CDR3nt: TGTGCCAGCAGCCTAGGAGACAGGGGATTACAAGAGACCCAGTACTTC

j_gene: TRBJ1-6
v_gene: TRBV24-1
abundance: NA
d_gene: NA
CDR3aa: CATSDPTDSPLHF
CDR3nt: TGTGCCACCAGTGACCCGACAGATTCACCCCTCCACTTT

j_gene: TRBJ1-6
v_gene: TRBV6-5
abundance: NA
d_gene: TRBD1
CDR3aa: CASSYGGQGLNSPLHF
CDR3nt: TGTGCCAGCAGTTACGGGGGACAGGGTTTAAATTCACCCCTCCACTTT

j_gene: TRBJ1-1
v_gene: TRBV19
abundance: NA
d_gene: TRBD1
CDR3aa: CASNLGQGQGEAFF
CDR3nt: TGTGCCAGTAATCTCGGACAGGGTCAGGGCGAAGCTTTCTTT

j_gene: TRBJ1-2
v_gene: TRBV6-6
abundance: NA
d_gene: TRBD1
CDR3aa: CASSFLQGTSSYGYTF
CDR3nt: TGTGCCAGCAGTTTCTTACAGGGGACCTCCTCTTATGGCTACACCTTC

j_gene: TRBJ2-1
v_gene: TRBV7-2
abundance: many
d_gene: NA
CDR3aa: CASSPGFDEQFF
CDR3nt: TGTGCCAGCAGCCCGGGTTTTGATGAGCAGTTCTTC

j_gene: TRBJ1-2
v_gene: TRBV3-1/TRBV3-2
abundance: NA
d_gene: TRBD1
CDR3aa: CASSSDRDYGYTF
CDR3nt: TGTGCCAGCAGCTCTGACAGGGACTATGGCTACACCTTC

j_gene: TRBJ1-2
v_gene: TRBV14
abundance: NA
d_gene: NA
CDR3aa: CASSPTGPFGYTF
CDR3nt: TGTGCCAGCAGCCCGACAGGCCCCTTCGGCTACACCTTC

j_gene: TRBJ2-2
v_gene: TRBV29-1
abundance: NA
d_gene: TRBD2
CDR3aa: CSVGGLGNGGELFF
CDR3nt: TGCAGCGTTGGGGGACTAGGGAACGGCGGGGAGCTGTTTTTT

j_gene: TRBJ2-2
v_gene: TRBV4-2
abundance: NA
d_gene: TRBD2
CDR3aa: CASSPPTSGSTGELFF
CDR3nt: TGTGCCAGCAGCCCGCCCACTAGCGGGAGCACCGGGGAGCTGTTTTTT

j_gene: TRBJ2-1
v_gene: TRBV29-1
abundance: NA
d_gene: NA
CDR3aa: CSVEDVGLDRSYNEQFF
CDR3nt: TGCAGCGTTGAAGATGTGGGACTCGACCGCTCCTACAATGAGCAGTTCTTC

j_gene: TRBJ1-2
v_gene: TRBV10-3
abundance: NA
d_gene: NA
CDR3aa: CAIPKSGIANYGYTF
CDR3nt: TGTGCCATCCCTAAGTCCGGTATAGCTAACTATGGCTACACCTTC

j_gene: TRBJ1-2
v_gene: TRBV15
abundance: NA
d_gene: NA
CDR3aa: CATSRSFPGESNYGYTF
CDR3nt: TGTGCCACCAGCCGCAGCTTCCCAGGGGAGTCCAACTATGGCTACACCTTC

j_gene: TRBJ1-3
v_gene: TRBV4-1
abundance: NA
d_gene: NA
CDR3aa: CASSQERLRGGNTIYF
CDR3nt: TGCGCCAGCAGCCAAGAAAGGTTGCGAGGAGGAAACACCATATATTTT

j_gene: TRBJ1-2
v_gene: TRBV5-1
abundance: once
d_gene: NA
CDR3aa: CASSETANYGYTF
CDR3nt: TGCGCCAGCAGCGAAACAGCTAACTATGGCTACACCTTC

j_gene: TRBJ1-3
v_gene: TRBV7-2
abundance: few
d_gene: NA
CDR3aa: CASSLGGHLGNTIYF
CDR3nt: TGTGCCAGCAGCTTAGGAGGGCATTTAGGAAACACCATATATTTT

j_gene: TRBJ2-1
v_gene: TRBV10-1
abundance: NA
d_gene: TRBD1
CDR3aa: CASSESRQGSAYNEQFF
CDR3nt: TGCGCCAGCAGTGAGTCTAGACAGGGGAGTGCCTACAATGAGCAGTTCTTC

j_gene: TRBJ2-3
v_gene: TRBV9
abundance: NA
d_gene: TRBD2
CDR3aa: CASSVVVGGSTQYF
CDR3nt: TGTGCCAGCAGCGTAGTAGTGGGAGGGTCTACGCAGTATTTT

j_gene: TRBJ1-2
v_gene: TRBV7-2
abundance: NA
d_gene: NA
CDR3aa: CASSLGRHAEGYTF
CDR3nt: TGTGCCAGCAGCTTAGGGCGGCATGCAGAGGGCTACACCTTC

j_gene: TRBJ2-1
v_gene: TRBV28
abundance: NA
d_gene: NA
CDR3aa: CASSPPSGGRSYNEQFF
CDR3nt: TGTGCCAGCAGTCCTCCGAGTGGGGGCCGCTCCTACAATGAGCAGTTCTTC

j_gene: TRBJ1-4
v_gene: TRBV5-4
abundance: NA
d_gene: TRBD1
CDR3aa: CASSLKGAGEKLFF
CDR3nt: TGTGCCAGCAGCTTGAAGGGGGCTGGTGAAAAACTGTTTTTT

j_gene: TRBJ2-5
v_gene: TRBV18
abundance: once
d_gene: NA
CDR3aa: CASSRGASGETQYF
CDR3nt: TGTGCCAGCTCACGGGGGGCTAGCGGAGAGACCCAGTACTTC

j_gene: TRBJ1-5
v_gene: TRBV6-5
abundance: NA
d_gene: NA
CDR3aa: CASSYRGNQPQHF
CDR3nt: TGTGCCAGCAGTTACCGAGGCAATCAGCCCCAGCATTTT

j_gene: TRBJ1-6
v_gene: TRBV5-4
abundance: NA
d_gene: TRBD1
CDR3aa: CASSLGASRQGISPLHF
CDR3nt: TGTGCCAGCAGCTTGGGTGCATCGAGACAGGGGATTTCACCCCTCCACTTT

j_gene: TRBJ2-2
v_gene: TRBV18
abundance: NA
d_gene: TRBD1
CDR3aa: CASSPFDRGPDTGELFF
CDR3nt: TGTGCCAGCTCACCATTCGACAGGGGGCCGGACACCGGGGAGCTGTTTTTT

j_gene: TRBJ2-5
v_gene: TRBV3-1/TRBV3-2
abundance: NA
d_gene: TRBD1
CDR3aa: CASSPPGWDRGWREEDF
CDR3nt: TGTGCCAGCAGCCCCCCCGGGTGGGACAGGGGTTGGAGGGAAGAGGACTTC

j_gene: TRBJ1-3
v_gene: TRBV6-5
abundance: NA
d_gene: NA
CDR3aa: CASGSTWGNTIYF
CDR3nt: TGTGCCAGCGGCTCAACATGGGGAAACACCATATATTTT

j_gene: TRBJ2-3
v_gene: TRBV4-3
abundance: NA
d_gene: NA
CDR3aa: CASSHVAGDTQYF
CDR3nt: TGCGCCAGCAGCCACGTCGCGGGAGATACGCAGTATTTT

j_gene: TRBJ2-1
v_gene: TRBV4-2
abundance: NA
d_gene: NA
CDR3aa: CASSQDSGAAYNEQFF
CDR3nt: TGTGCCAGCAGCCAAGATAGCGGCGCCGCCTACAATGAGCAGTTCTTC

j_gene: TRBJ2-3
v_gene: TRBV3-1/TRBV3-2
abundance: NA
d_gene: TRBD1
CDR3aa: CASSQAQGADTQYF
CDR3nt: TGTGCCAGCAGCCAAGCCCAGGGGGCAGATACGCAGTATTTT